This passage covers 15 T cell receptor beta chains from one sample sequenced in a study of control samples from healthy donors and cancer patients (dated by TCRdb to about 2020). To prepare the library, the immunoSEQ multiplex PCR assay was applied. Sourced from immuneACCESS, this table was stored by TCRdb with only in-frame sequences that have V and J called. A share of the clones is absent; for the studies checked, an unresolved V gene accounts for under half, and the remainder has no known explanation. This sample comprises 150,000 to 180,000 clones, roughly 94% of them detected only once. The ten largest clonotypes hold about 5.2% of the sample. The sample taken for sequencing was blood. The receptor set was obtained from a man aged 35-49 years in good health.

The chain employs TRBV7-9 and TRBJ1-6; D remains ambiguous. Germline V gene sequence: CDR1 SEHNR, CDR2 FQNEAQ (reference sequence). This CDR3 is 14 amino acids long. Trimming pared 0 bases from V and 9 bases from J, leaving 9 bases between. DNA for the CDR3: TGTGCCAGCAGCTTAGCAGGGTCTGCTTCACCCCTCCACTTT. Amino acids: CASSLAGSASPLHF.

The CDR3, as DNA: TGCAGCGTTGACACAGTCGGCTATGGCTACACCTTC. It specifies CSVDTVGYGYTF. The chain carries TRBV29-1 and TRBJ1-2, with no clear D. Deletions cut 3 bases from V and 4 bases from J, with 9 bases between. Germline loops: CDR1 SQVTM, CDR2 ANQGSEA. The CDR3 consists of 12 residues.

This sequence joins TRBV3-1 (or the pseudogene TRBV3-2) and TRBJ1-2; D is unresolved. Trimming removed 6 bases from V and 4 bases from J, with 18 bases in between. Germline V CDR1 and CDR2: LGHDT, YNNKEL (reference sequence). The CDR3 totals 15 residues. CDR3 protein: CASSLRSPGSYGYTF. The CDR3 DNA follows: TGTGCCAGCAGTCTTAGATCCCCGGGCAGCTATGGCTACACCTTC.

This sequence joins TRBV27 and TRBJ2-7; 8 bases are a match to TRBD1. Germline values: CDR1 MNHEY, CDR2 SMNVEV (reference sequence). Unmatched junction bases numbered 11, after V lost 6 bases and J lost 4 bases. The length of the CDR3 is 15 residues. The CDR3 here is CASRTYRGDIYEQYF. The CDR3 coding sequence is TGTGCCAGCAGAACGTACAGGGGGGATATATACGAGCAGTACTTC.

The chain has TRBV7-2 and TRBJ2-1, with 9 nucleotides matching TRBD1. Trimming at V came to 6 bases and at J to 7 bases, leaving 13 bases not matched to a gene. The CDR3 totals 16 residues. Germline CDR1 SGHTA, CDR2 FQGNSA. In nucleotides, the CDR3 is TGTGCCAGCAGACAGGGTAGACAGGGGGGCCGGAATGAGCAGTTCTTC. It specifies CASRQGRQGGRNEQFF.

This clone was found once. The rearrangement uses TRBV5-1 and TRBJ1-4; TRBD1 matches at 9 bases. Germline V gives CDR1 SGHRS, CDR2 YFSETQ. There are 18 residues in the CDR3. The V gene end was trimmed by 0 bases and the J gene end by 3 bases; junction bases not matched to a gene: 9. DNA of the CDR3: TGCGCCAGCAGCTTGGGGCTCAACCGGGACAGGGCTAATGAAAAACTGTTTTTT. Residues: CASSLGLNRDRANEKLFF. The complete variable domain, with remaining parts taken from reference TRBV5-1 and TRBJ1-4, reads KAGVTQTPRYLIKTRGQQVTLSCSPISGHRSVSWYQQTPGQGLQFLFEYFSETQRNKGNFPGRFSGRQFSNSRSEMNVSTLELGDSALYLCASSLGLNRDRANEKLFFGSGTQLSVL.

This clone was seen just once. The V gene is TRBV5-1, the J gene TRBJ2-2; perhaps TRBD2 as D (5 bases). V was clipped by 0 bases and J by 4 bases, with 7 bases between them. Germline-derived CDR1 and CDR2 are SGHRS and YFSETQ. This CDR3 is built from 14 residues. The CDR3 DNA reads as TGCGCCAGCAGCTTGGGACGGGGCACCGGGGAGCTGTTTTTT. Protein sequence: CASSLGRGTGELFF.

The V call is TRBV6-1, the J call TRBJ2-2; 9 bases are a match to TRBD2. Trimming removed 2 bases from V and 1 base from J; junction bases left unmatched: 2. CDR1 and CDR2 (germline): MNHNS, SASEGT. The CDR3 has 16 amino acids. The CDR3 DNA follows: TGTGCCAGCAGTGAAAAACTAGCGGGGAACACCGGGGAGCTGTTTTTT. This translates into CASSEKLAGNTGELFF.

The sample holds a few counts of this clone. The chain carries TRBV27 and TRBJ1-3; D gene unclear. This CDR3 has 11 residues. From germline, CDR1 is MNHEY and CDR2 SMNVEV (reference sequence). Between the trimmed V and J ends, which lost 4 bases and 2 bases, there was a span of 0 bases. The CDR3 reads CASSSGNTIYF. The CDR3 DNA reads TGTGCCAGCAGTTCTGGAAACACCATATATTTT.

This chain connects TRBV6-5 to TRBJ2-2; D remains unclear. Germline CDR1 is MNHEY and CDR2 is SVGAGI. Trimming removed 0 bases at V and 4 bases at J, with 6 bases between. The CDR3 has 14 residues. The CDR3 loop is CASSYSWATGELFF. CDR3 bases: TGTGCCAGCAGTTACTCGTGGGCCACCGGGGAGCTGTTTTTT.

This clone has just a few counts. The chain uses TRBV6-2 or TRBV6-3 and TRBJ1-5; D gene unclear. Trimming cost V 6 bases and J 0 bases, with 18 bases left between them. Per germline, CDR1 MNHEY and CDR2 SVGEGT. This CDR3 spans 17 amino acids. The CDR3 spells CASSRTASSYSNQPQHF. The CDR3 nucleotides are TGTGCCAGCAGCAGAACAGCCTCCAGTTATAGCAATCAGCCCCAGCATTTT.

CDR3 in DNA: TGTGCCAGCAGTTCCCCTGGGACAGGTGGAAACACCATATATTTT. Encoded protein: CASSSPGTGGNTIYF. The chain carries TRBV28 and TRBJ1-3; 8 bases are shared with TRBD1. This CDR3 comprises 15 residues. Germline CDR1 is MDHEN and CDR2 is SYDVKM. Trimming removed 4 bases from V and 3 bases from J; junction bases left unmatched: 5. Together with reference TRBV28 and TRBJ1-3, the CDR3 gives the full variable domain: DVKVTQSSRYLVKRTGEKVFLECVQDMDHENMFWYRQDPGLGLRLIYFSYDVKMKEKGDIPEGYSVSREKKERFSLILESASTNQTSMYLCASSSPGTGGNTIYFGEGSWLTVV.

Remarks on this clone: The sample contains more than one DNA sequence encoding this CDR3. This rearrangement joins TRBV14 to TRBJ1-2; D uncertain. The CDR3 covers 13 residues. Trimming stripped 1 base from V and 4 bases from J, with 7 bases between. CDR1 and CDR2 (germline): SGHDN, FVKESK. CDR3 residues: CASSQVAAYGYTF. In DNA, the CDR3 is TGTGCCAGCAGCCAAGTTGCGGCCTATGGCTACACCTTC.

The chain recombines TRBV5-1 with TRBJ1-1, with D perhaps TRBD1 (6 bases). The CDR3 has 13 residues. Germline CDR1 and CDR2: SGHRS and YFSETQ. The ends were cut back, 9 bases at V and 0 bases at J, with 12 bases in the middle. DNA of the CDR3: TGCGCCACCCGGACAGACATGAACACTGAAGCTTTCTTT. This encodes CATRTDMNTEAFF.

This sequence joins TRBV27 and TRBJ1-5; TRBD1 matches 7 bases. This CDR3 comprises 16 residues. Looked up from germline, CDR1 is MNHEY and CDR2 is SMNVEV (reference sequence). With V trimmed by 3 bases and J by 2 bases, 7 bases remained unmatched. In nucleotides, the CDR3 is TGTGCCAGCAGTTTCGCCACAGGGGCTGGCAATCAGCCCCAGCATTTT. Translated, it gives CASSFATGAGNQPQHF.